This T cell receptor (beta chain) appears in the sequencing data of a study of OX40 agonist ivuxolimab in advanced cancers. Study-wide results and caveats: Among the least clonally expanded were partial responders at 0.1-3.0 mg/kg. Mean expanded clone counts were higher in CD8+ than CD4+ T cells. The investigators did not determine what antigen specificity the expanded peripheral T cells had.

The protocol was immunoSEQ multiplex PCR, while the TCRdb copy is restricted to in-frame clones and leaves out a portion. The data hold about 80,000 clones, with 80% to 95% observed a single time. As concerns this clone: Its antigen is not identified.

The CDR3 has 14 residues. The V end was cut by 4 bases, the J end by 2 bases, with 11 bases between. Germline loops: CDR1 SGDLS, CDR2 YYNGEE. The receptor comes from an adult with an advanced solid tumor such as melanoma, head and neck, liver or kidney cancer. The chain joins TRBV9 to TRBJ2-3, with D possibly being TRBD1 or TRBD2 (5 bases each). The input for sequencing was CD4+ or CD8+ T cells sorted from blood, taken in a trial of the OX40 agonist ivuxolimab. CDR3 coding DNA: TGTGCCAGCAGCCGGAGAGGGGACACAGATACGCAGTATTTT. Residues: CASSRRGDTDTQYF. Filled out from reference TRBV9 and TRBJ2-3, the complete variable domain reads DSGVTQTPKHLITATGQRVTLRCSPRSGDLSVYWYQQSLDQGLQFLIQYYNGEERAKGNILERFSAQQFPDLHSELNLSSLELGDSALYFCASSRRGDTDTQYFGPGTRLTVL.